This TCR beta chain came from a study of blood T cell repertoires in COVID-19. Sequenced by immunoSEQ multiplex PCR; TCRdb stores in-frame clones only, minus some. The sample lists 90,000 to 150,000 clones, 85% to 90% occurring once. CDR1 and CDR2 (germline): KGHSH, LQKENI. There are 15 residues in the CDR3. With V trimmed by 4 bases and J by 4 bases, 9 bases remained unmatched. The clonotype originates from a man in his 70s with active or convalescent COVID-19. V and J are TRBV18 and TRBJ1-1, with 7 bases matching TRBD1. Input material: peripheral blood. The CDR3 coding sequence is TGTGCCAGCTCACTAACAACAGGGGTAGGCACTGAAGCTTTCTTT. Translated, it gives CASSLTTGVGTEAFF.